A selection of T cell receptor beta chains follows, all from one sample in a study of blood T cell repertoires in COVID-19. The repertoire was sequenced with immunoSEQ multiplex PCR; TCRdb's copy has only in-frame clones and lacks some. The sample lists 110,000 or so clones, about 85% occurring once. Sequencing was carried out using peripheral blood. The receptors were gathered from a man between 45 and 60 years old with acute or convalescent COVID-19. The CDR3 runs from the conserved cysteine through the conserved F or W. D genes are given only for firm matches. Clone size is given for some rows only: seen once, a few or many times, or a class if the clone is expanded.

clone_size	cdr3_length	d_call	j_call	v_call	cdr3_aa	cdr3_nt
-	15	-	TRBJ2-2	TRBV7-6	CASSSPPRPGGELFF	TGTGCCAGCAGCTCTCCACCGCGTCCGGGGGGGGAGCTGTTTTTT
-	13	TRBD1	TRBJ2-4	TRBV6-6	CASSRDSQNIQYF	TGTGCCAGCAGCCGGGACAGCCAAAACATTCAGTACTTC
-	14	-	TRBJ1-2	TRBV3-1/TRBV3-2	CASSQSGRDYGYTF	TGTGCCAGCAGCCAAAGTGGTCGGGACTATGGCTACACCTTC
-	14	TRBD1	TRBJ2-7	TRBV4-1	CASSLGTGLEEQYF	TGCGCCAGCAGCCTGGGGACAGGGCTGGAGGAGCAGTACTTC
-	15	-	TRBJ2-5	TRBV2	CASSEISGGLETQYF	TGTGCCAGCAGTGAGATTTCGGGGGGCCTAGAGACCCAGTACTTC
few	16	TRBD1	TRBJ2-2	TRBV5-6	CASSWDGQGGTGELFF	TGTGCCAGCAGCTGGGATGGACAGGGGGGCACCGGGGAGCTGTTTTTT
-	15	-	TRBJ2-7	TRBV3-1/TRBV3-2	CASSQGAGSSYEQYF	TGTGCCAGCAGCCAAGGGGCCGGGAGCTCCTACGAGCAGTACTTC
-	11	-	TRBJ1-1	TRBV2	CASSGALAAFF	TGTGCCAGCAGTGGGGCCCTGGCTGCTTTCTTT
few	15	-	TRBJ2-5	TRBV5-1	CASSPGAGFGETQYF	TGCGCCAGCAGCCCTGGGGCAGGGTTCGGAGAGACCCAGTACTTC
-	13	TRBD1	TRBJ1-2	TRBV11-3	CASSEGQGYGYTF	TGTGCCAGCAGCGAGGGACAGGGGTATGGCTACACCTTC
once	12	-	TRBJ2-5	TRBV29-1	CSVGGLSETQYF	TGCAGCGTTGGTGGGCTTTCAGAGACCCAGTACTTC
few	17	-	TRBJ1-5	TRBV15	CATSRLERRGGNQPQHF	TGTGCCACCAGCAGATTGGAGCGGCGGGGTGGCAATCAGCCCCAGCATTTT
once	16	TRBD1	TRBJ2-1	TRBV19	CASSTSGTGFLGEQFF	TGTGCCAGTAGTACATCCGGGACAGGGTTTTTAGGTGAGCAGTTCTTC
-	12	-	TRBJ2-1	TRBV28	CASSGTANEQFF	TGTGCCAGCAGTGGGACTGCCAATGAGCAGTTCTTC
-	12	-	TRBJ1-2	TRBV12-3/TRBV12-4	CASSYGNYGYTF	TGTGCCAGCAGTTACGGGAACTATGGCTACACCTTC